The present T cell receptor beta chain was sequenced within a study of cytomegalovirus exposure and HLA in healthy donors. Notes on the study in general: TCR beta V- and J-gene trimming was later associated with a missense DCLRE1C variant. Most TCR beta V segments were productive about 87% or about 30% of the time in an earlier analysis.

The PCR ran on 60 Vbeta and 13 Jbeta primers. The assay was immunoSEQ multiplex PCR, and TCRdb's table has in-frame clones only and misses some. Among tens of thousands of clones listed, about 79% were seen once. About this clone itself: What it binds is unknown.

The TCR comes from a male donor in good health and CMV-seropositive. Material: PBMCs.

The CDR3 nucleotides are TGTGCCAGCAGCTTGGACAGGGGGCAAGAAAAGACCCAGTACTTC. The encoded protein is CASSLDRGQEKTQYF. The gene calls are TRBV7-8 and TRBJ2-5; 11 bases fit TRBD1. The CDR3 contains 15 residues. CDR1 and CDR2 (germline): SGHVS, FQNEAQ. V shed 3 bases and J 6 bases; nucleotides not matched to a gene: 6.